This note documents a single T cell receptor beta chain sequence. Its antigen remains unknown. The sample is drawn from a study of shared clonotypes between healthy human individuals. CD45RO-negative cells were positively selected for CCR7, leaving out terminally differentiated effector memory CD45RA+ cells. The study's findings and limits: The study found lower generation probabilities in non-shared clonotypes than in those shared by all four donors. Naive subsets generally exceeded memory subsets in estimated richness. Sequencing depth was expected to influence donor clonotype sharing. Clonotypes that were shared across a few donors made up about 4.5% of naive CD4 clonotypes.

CDR1 and CDR2 (germline): SEHNR, FQNEAQ (reference sequence). The CDR3 length is 11 residues. V lost 4 bases and J lost 6, with 7 bases in between. Here immunoSEQ multiplex PCR was the method, and the copy in TCRdb shows in-frame clones only, minus some. The sample records some 2,000,000 clones, roughly 94% being singletons. Sequenced: naive CD8+ T cells sorted from blood. This sequence joins TRBV7-9 and TRBJ2-7, with D unclear. This TCR was sampled from a man aged 18 to 30 in good health. DNA of the CDR3: TGTGCCAGCAGCTCGTCCATCGAGCAGTACTTC. It specifies CASSSSIEQYF.